Within the sample, the clone carrying this T cell receptor (beta chain) is medium-sized. Trimming removed 5 bases from V and 7 bases from J, with 17 bases in between. This CDR3 region has 15 residues. CDR1 SGHTA and CDR2 FQGNSA come from the germline V gene. The data were taken from a study of tumor-infiltrating lymphocytes in oesophageal squamous cell carcinoma. TCRdb re-derived calls from the PCR reads in MiXCR, one entry per CDR3 protein. This table has some 22,000 distinct CDR3 sequences, 36% appearing once. The chain combines TRBV7-2 with TRBJ1-4; unclear D gene. This clonotype was sampled from a male donor with esophageal squamous cell carcinoma. Sequencing input: esophageal tumor tissue. CDR3 sequence (DNA): TGTGCCAGCAGCCAGGCCGGGCACCGGGGTGAAAAACTGTTTTTT. This sequence encodes CASSQAGHRGEKLFF.